One sample yielded the 19 T cell receptor beta chains listed below, sequenced in a study of cytomegalovirus exposure and HLA in healthy donors. PCR primers comprised 60 Vbeta and 13 Jbeta primers. The protocol was immunoSEQ multiplex PCR, while the TCRdb copy is restricted to in-frame clones and leaves out a portion. The sample carries around 150,000 clones, 60% to 85% recorded once. Sequencing input: PBMCs. The receptor source for this set is a male donor in good health and CMV-seronegative.

The genes are TRBV5-4 and TRBJ1-5; 8 positions match TRBD1. The CDR3 contains 13 residues. In germline, CDR1 is SGHNT, CDR2 YYREEE (reference sequence). After removal of 4 bases from V and 5 bases from J, the junction contained 2 bases not matched to a gene. The CDR3 DNA is TGTGCCAGCAGCCAGGGACAGGATCAGCCCCAGCATTTT. As protein: CASSQGQDQPQHF. Using reference TRBV5-4 and TRBJ1-5 for the parts outside the CDR3, the full variable domain is ETGVTQSPTHLIKTRGQQVTLRCSSQSGHNTVSWYQQALGQGPQFIFQYYREEENGRGNFPPRFSGLQFPNYSSELNVNALELDDSALYLCASSQGQDQPQHFGDGTRLSIL.

The chain carries TRBV27 and TRBJ2-4; tentative D call: TRBD2 (6 bases). V lost 6 bases, J lost 5 bases, and 14 bases lay in between. This CDR3 contains 14 residues. The V gene's germline CDR1 is MNHEY and CDR2 SMNVEV (reference sequence). CDR3 protein: CASRSGLMENIQYF. In nucleotides, the CDR3 is TGTGCCAGCAGATCGGGACTGATGGAAAACATTCAGTACTTC.

The chain employs TRBV30 and TRBJ2-5; 12 bases fit TRBD2. Germline V gene data show CDR1 as GTSNPN and CDR2 as SVGIG (reference sequence). V was pared by 0 bases and J by 4 bases, with 9 bases of the junction left unmatched. CDR3 size: 17 residues. In nucleotides, the CDR3 is TGTGCCTGGAGTGTACGGCTAGCGGGAGGGGTAGGAGAGACCCAGTACTTC. Protein product: CAWSVRLAGGVGETQYF.

In this sample, this clone turned up once. The rearrangement links TRBV15 to TRBJ1-4, with D perhaps matching TRBD1 (6 bases). Germline V gene sequence: CDR1 LNHNV, CDR2 YYDKDF (reference sequence). CDR3 length: 15 residues. Trimming took 4 bases from V and 4 from J, leaving 13 bases between them. The CDR3 here is CATSNPGHVNEKLFF. CDR3 bases: TGTGCCACCAGCAATCCGGGACACGTTAATGAAAAACTGTTTTTT. The full variable domain, with the rest looked up from reference TRBV15 and TRBJ1-4, is DAMVIQNPRYQVTQFGKPVTLSCSQTLNHNVMYWYQQKSSQAPKLLFHYYDKDFNNEADTPDNFQSRRPNTSFCFLDIRSPGLGDTAMYLCATSNPGHVNEKLFFGSGTQLSVL.

The V call is TRBV11-3, the J call TRBJ2-2; D may be TRBD1 (6 bases). The V gene lost 1 base and the J gene lost 6 bases, with 15 bases spanning the gap. The CDR3 sequence is 16 residues long. Germline V gives CDR1 SGHNT, CDR2 YENEEA. CDR3 amino acids: CASSLGSTGVSGELFF. In nucleotides, the CDR3 is TGTGCCAGCAGCTTAGGTTCGACAGGAGTATCCGGGGAGCTGTTTTTT.

The V gene is TRBV29-1, the J gene TRBJ1-5, with 10 bases identical to TRBD1. Germline CDR1 reads SQVTM; CDR2 reads ANQGSEA. The CDR3 has 12 residues. V shed 4 bases and J 6 bases; nucleotides not matched to a gene: 0. In DNA, the CDR3 is TGCAGCGTTGGGACAGGGGGTCAGCCCCAGCATTTT. This sequence encodes CSVGTGGQPQHF.

The chain employs TRBV6-5 and TRBJ1-1; 9 bases are a match to TRBD1. This CDR3 is built from 15 residues. Germline V gene data show CDR1 as MNHEY and CDR2 as SVGAGI. With 5 bases clipped from V and 7 bases from J, the junction kept 11 bases outside the gene matches. CDR3 region: CASSHRDRDNHEAFF. The CDR3 coding sequence is TGTGCCAGCAGTCACCGGGACAGGGATAACCATGAAGCTTTCTTT.

This clone was observed a handful of times. The chain carries TRBV5-6 and TRBJ2-7; D is possibly TRBD1 (6 bases). There are 14 residues in the CDR3. Deletions cut 3 bases from V and 4 bases from J, with 14 bases between. Germline CDR1 reads SGHDT; CDR2 reads YYEEEE. CDR3 in amino acids: CASSSSGQGYEQYF. The CDR3 DNA reads as TGTGCCAGCAGCTCCTCTGGCCAGGGGTACGAGCAGTACTTC.

The chain uses TRBV6-1 and TRBJ2-7; possible D gene TRBD1, 6 bases. Trimming removed 0 bases from V and 3 bases from J, with 12 bases in between. The CDR3 is 15 residues long. The germline V gene encodes CDR1 MNHNS and CDR2 SASEGT. The chain's CDR3 is CASSEAPDRRYEQYF. CDR3 DNA sequence: TGTGCCAGCAGTGAAGCGCCCGACAGGCGCTACGAGCAGTACTTC.

The chain has TRBV19 and TRBJ2-7; weak D call: TRBD1 (6 bases). This CDR3 spans 16 amino acids. Trimming took off 4 bases at V and 4 bases at J, with 20 bases between the two ends. In germline, CDR1 is LNHDA, CDR2 SQIVND (reference sequence). In DNA, the CDR3 is TGTGCCAGTAGTACCCTACAGGGTGAGGAACCTTACGAGCAGTACTTC. The encoded protein is CASSTLQGEEPYEQYF.

This clone was seen once. This chain joins TRBV30 and TRBJ2-3; D is perhaps TRBD1 (6 bases). From germline, CDR1 is GTSNPN and CDR2 SVGIG (reference sequence). Trimming removed 8 bases from V and 5 bases from J, with 14 bases in between. The CDR3 length is 12 residues. CDR3 nucleotides: TGTGCCCGGACCTTGACAGGAGATACGCAGTATTTT. Translating gives CARTLTGDTQYF.

The chain uses TRBV7-3 and TRBJ2-1; TRBD2 matches at 12 bases. This CDR3 is built from 16 residues. The V gene end was trimmed by 1 base and the J gene end by 4 bases; junction bases not matched to a gene: 2. Germline values: CDR1 SGHTA, CDR2 FQGTGA. CDR3 protein: CASSLSLAGGYNEQFF. The CDR3 region has the DNA TGTGCCAGCAGCTTAAGTCTAGCGGGAGGGTACAATGAGCAGTTCTTC.

V usage is TRBV5-1 and J usage is TRBJ1-1, with TRBD1 matching 8 bases. The CDR3 consists of 15 residues. Trimming at V came to 3 bases and at J to 1 base, leaving 5 bases not matched to a gene. Germline V gene lookup returns CDR1 SGHRS and CDR2 YFSETQ. The CDR3 region is CASSSPQGGNTEAFF. The CDR3 bases are TGCGCCAGCAGCTCACCACAGGGGGGGAACACTGAAGCTTTCTTT. Variable domain in full (rest from reference TRBV5-1 and TRBJ1-1): KAGVTQTPRYLIKTRGQQVTLSCSPISGHRSVSWYQQTPGQGLQFLFEYFSETQRNKGNFPGRFSGRQFSNSRSEMNVSTLELGDSALYLCASSSPQGGNTEAFFGQGTRLTVV.

J is TRBJ1-2 and V is TRBV12-1; the table names TRBD1, a call not compared with the DNA. TRBV12-1 corresponds to a pseudogene. This CDR3 contains 15 residues. The CDR3 DNA follows: TGTGCCAGCAGCTGCCCTTGTCAGGTTGCCGACGGCTACACCTTC. Translated: CASSCPCQVADGYTF.

The J gene is TRBJ1-2, the V gene TRBV11-2, with unresolved D. Trimming cost V 7 bases and J 0 bases, with 15 bases left between them. The CDR3 is made up of 15 amino acids. CDR1 is SGHAT and CDR2 is FQNNGV in the germline V gene. Here the CDR3 DNA reads TGTGCCAGCACTCTAGTGGACTCGGCTAACTATGGCTACACCTTC. It yields the protein CASTLVDSANYGYTF. The full variable domain, rest sourced from reference TRBV11-2 and TRBJ1-2, is EAGVAQSPRYKIIEKRQSVAFWCNPISGHATLYWYQQILGQGPKLLIQFQNNGVVDDSQLPKDRFSAERLKGVDSTLKIQPAKLEDSAVYLCASTLVDSANYGYTFGSGTRLTVV.

The rearrangement joins TRBV28 to TRBJ1-1; no clear D. Trimming removed 1 base at V and 4 bases at J, with 7 bases between. Germline lookup yields CDR1 MDHEN and CDR2 SYDVKM. The CDR3 consists of 13 residues. CDR3 in amino acids: CASSLLGSTEAFF. The CDR3 coding sequence is TGTGCCAGCAGTTTATTGGGGAGCACTGAAGCTTTCTTT. Based on the CDR3 plus reference TRBV28 and TRBJ1-1, the full variable domain is DVKVTQSSRYLVKRTGEKVFLECVQDMDHENMFWYRQDPGLGLRLIYFSYDVKMKEKGDIPEGYSVSREKKERFSLILESASTNQTSMYLCASSLLGSTEAFFGQGTRLTVV.

This clone has a single count. A read error may account for a junction end that differs from germline. The chain uses TRBV7-9 and TRBJ2-6, with 11 bases aligning to TRBD1. Germline-derived CDR1 and CDR2 are SEHNR and FQNEAQ (reference sequence). The CDR3 totals 17 residues. The CDR3 DNA sequence: TGTTCCAGCGGGACAGGGGGATTCGGCTCTGGGGCCAACGTCCTGACTTTC. Amino acids: CSSGTGGFGSGANVLTF.

This chain connects TRBV19 to TRBJ1-2; unclear D gene. V shed 6 bases and J shed 1 base, with 6 bases lying between them. Looked up from germline, CDR1 is LNHDA and CDR2 is SQIVND (reference sequence). There are 12 residues in the CDR3. For the CDR3, the DNA is TGTGCCAGTAGCCTCTTTAACTATGGCTACACCTTC. This translates into CASSLFNYGYTF. Drawing the rest from reference TRBV19 and TRBJ1-2, the complete variable domain is DGGITQSPKYLFRKEGQNVTLSCEQNLNHDAMYWYRQDPGQGLRLIYYSQIVNDFQKGDIAEGYSVSREKKESFPLTVTSAQKNPTAFYLCASSLFNYGYTFGSGTRLTVV.

This rearrangement joins TRBV6-6 to TRBJ2-1; tentatively, D is TRBD2 (6 bases). V was clipped by 5 bases and J by 4 bases, with 15 bases between them. CDR3 length: 15 amino acids. CDR1 is MNHNY and CDR2 is SVGAGI in the germline V gene (reference sequence). As DNA, the CDR3 is TGTGCCAGCAGTCCGACGCGGGGCCGATACAATGAGCAGTTCTTC. It codes for CASSPTRGRYNEQFF.